This TCR beta chain stems from a study of T cells in Graves' hyperthyroidism and ophthalmopathy. Study overall: Initial diagnosis, before any treatment, was when peripheral blood was collected. Whole-study results and caveats: Most clonotypes expanded in the thyroid (above 0.001) were also present in blood.

This clonotype was seen repeatedly, ten times or more. Its antigen is undetermined. Regions amplified from RNA transcripts were the TCR beta CDR3 regions. Primed by the HTBI set, a first-round RT-PCR was run on the TCR CDR3. TCRdb reanalysed the multiplex PCR reads using MiXCR and keeps one entry per CDR3 protein. The table has fewer than 900,000 distinct CDR3 sequences, roughly a sixth seen once. Blood was drawn at first hyperthyroidism diagnosis, before any ophthalmopathy symptoms. CDR1 is LNHNV, CDR2 YYDKDF, per germline (reference sequence). The CDR3 sequence is 16 residues long. V lost 0 bases and J 0 bases, leaving 9 bases between the germline ends.

The source material was blood. This chain connects TRBV15 to TRBJ1-5; D not resolved. The origin of this receptor is a woman aged 50 to 60 with Graves' hyperthyroidism that later progressed to Graves' ophthalmopathy. The CDR3 loop reads CATSRDLGLSNQPQHF. The CDR3, as DNA: TGTGCCACCAGCAGAGATCTGGGTCTTAGCAATCAGCCCCAGCATTTT.